The 4 T cell receptor beta chains given below trace back to one sample, sequenced in a study of T-cell reconstitution after alpha-beta-depleted transplantation in children. Unique molecular identifiers were used in preparing the TCRbeta library. MiXCR was run by TCRdb on the PCR reads, yielding one entry per CDR3 protein. The sample consists of 640,000 or so distinct CDR3 sequences, approximately 16% of them appearing once. The source material was PBMCs from the stem cell graft donor, sampled from the stem cell graft. Receptors were obtained from a human donor who donated a stem cell graft to a child with acute myeloid leukemia.

The sample holds many counts of this clonotype. V usage is TRBV20-1 and J usage is TRBJ1-6; perhaps TRBD1 as D (5 bases). The length of the CDR3 is 15 residues. Germline assignment: CDR1 DFQATT and CDR2 SNEGSKA (reference sequence). The ends were cut back, 5 bases at V and 4 bases at J, with 15 bases in the middle. The CDR3 sequence: CSALMTGTYNSPLHF. The CDR3 DNA follows: TGCAGTGCTTTGATGACGGGGACGTATAATTCACCCCTCCACTTT.

This clonotype was recorded many times. The chain has TRBV5-5 and TRBJ2-2, with TRBD1 matching over 9 bases. Germline lookup yields CDR1 SGHKS and CDR2 YYEKEE (reference sequence). V shed 4 bases, J shed 6 bases, and the junction held 10 bases outside the gene matches. This CDR3 spans 16 amino acids. In DNA form, the CDR3 reads TGTGCCAGCAGCCGTAACCGGGACAGGGCCTCCGGGGAGCTGTTTTTT. Translating it yields CASSRNRDRASGELFF.

This clonotype appeared a few times. The V and J genes are TRBV11-2 and TRBJ2-7; D call uncertain. Germline V gives CDR1 SGHAT, CDR2 FQNNGV. With 4 bases removed from V and 1 base from J, the gap between germline ends came to 11 bases. The CDR3 is 14 residues long. The CDR3 here is CASSSRLASYEQYV. The CDR3 DNA is TGTGCCAGCAGCTCCCGTTTGGCATCCTACGAGCAGTACGTC.

The V gene is TRBV7-2, the J gene TRBJ1-2, with D perhaps TRBD1 (5 bases). Germline V gene lookup returns CDR1 SGHTA and CDR2 FQGNSA. The V end was cut by 1 base, the J end by 5 bases, with 14 bases between. This CDR3 spans 15 amino acids. DNA for the CDR3: TGTGCCAGCAGCTTAGACGGGGGAACTCTTTATGGCTACACCTTC. Translated: CASSLDGGTLYGYTF.